This entry is about one T cell receptor (beta chain). Its specificity is unknown. The data are from a study of cytomegalovirus exposure and HLA in healthy donors. CDR3 length: 12 residues. Germline-derived CDR1 and CDR2 are SQVTM and ANQGSEA. V was clipped by 6 bases and J by 3 bases, with 12 bases between them. 60 Vbeta and 13 Jbeta primers were used in PCR. Method: immunoSEQ multiplex PCR; TCRdb's copy keeps in-frame clones and lacks some. Found here are 110,000 to 150,000 clones, 65% to 90% of them singletons; the top ten hold around 1.3%. Regarding the study as a whole: HLA restriction was apparent for most CMV-associated TCR beta chains in a later analysis. TRBV6-2, TRBV6-3 and some other V segments were unresolvable in 87-base-pair reads.

The gene calls are TRBV29-1 and TRBJ2-7, with D hard to call. The sequence was obtained from a female donor in good health and CMV-seronegative. The sequencing sample was made of PBMCs. The CDR3 sequence: CSVLAPGYEQYF. Here the CDR3 DNA reads TGCAGCGTCCTCGCCCCCGGCTACGAGCAGTACTTC.